Presented here are 17 T cell receptor beta chains from one specimen sequenced in a study of blood T cell repertoires in COVID-19. TCRdb's table, derived via immunoSEQ multiplex PCR, lists solely in-frame clones and lacks some. The sample records hundreds of thousands of clones, around 91% being singletons. The sequenced sample consisted of PBMCs or T cells enriched from blood (not recorded which). Source of these receptors: a woman between 35 and 50 years old who had recovered from COVID-19.

The chain recombines TRBV24-1 with TRBJ1-2, with D tentatively TRBD1 (5 bases). The V end lost 6 bases, the J end lost 3 bases, and 13 bases lay between the germline ends. The CDR3 totals 14 residues. The germline CDR1 and CDR2 sequences are KGHDR and SFDVKD. The CDR3 DNA follows: TGTGCCACCAGTAATGGGGGGTCTCACTATGGCTACACCTTC. Translated: CATSNGGSHYGYTF.

The gene calls are TRBV11-2 and TRBJ2-1; maybe TRBD1 (6 bases). The V gene lost 5 bases and the J gene lost 4 bases, with 18 bases spanning the gap. The V gene's germline CDR1 is SGHAT and CDR2 FQNNGV. The CDR3 contains 16 residues. The CDR3 protein is CASSPLLGQLYNEQFF. As DNA, the CDR3 is TGTGCCAGCAGCCCCCTACTCGGACAGCTTTACAATGAGCAGTTCTTC.

The rearrangement uses TRBV3-1 (or the pseudogene TRBV3-2) and TRBJ2-7, with TRBD2 as a possible D gene (5 bases). The CDR3 is 16 amino acids. Germline CDR1 LGHDT, CDR2 YNNKEL (reference sequence). V was cut by 4 bases and J by 2 bases, with 18 bases left in between. The CDR3 coding sequence is TGTGCCAGCAGCCGTCTCCCGGGCGAGGGTCCCTACGAGCAGTACTTC. Protein sequence: CASSRLPGEGPYEQYF.

The gene calls are TRBV21-1 and TRBJ2-7; the tabulated D call, TRBD1, remains unverified against the DNA. TRBV21-1 is recorded as a pseudogene. The CDR3 contains 17 residues. The CDR3 here is CASSKGAEGLLGYEQYF. In DNA, the CDR3 is TGTGCCAGCAGCAAGGGGGCCGAGGGGTTGTTGGGGTACGAGCAGTACTTC.

CDR3 in DNA: TGTGCCAGCAGTGAATCCGCGGGGGGCCGGGGAGAGCAGTTCTTC. Protein: CASSESAGGRGEQFF. This sequence joins TRBV2 and TRBJ2-1; 8 bases match TRBD2. Germline CDR1 SNHLY, CDR2 FYNNEI. The CDR3 totals 15 residues. V lost 2 bases to trimming and J lost 10 bases; unmatched junction nucleotides: 10.

The rearrangement links TRBV19 to TRBJ2-7; 9 bases agree with TRBD2. The V gene end was trimmed by 5 bases and the J gene end by 3 bases; junction bases not matched to a gene: 5. The CDR3 runs to 14 residues. The germline V gene encodes CDR1 LNHDA and CDR2 SQIVND (reference sequence). The CDR3: CASSPLAGSYEQYF. The CDR3 DNA reads TGTGCCAGTAGTCCCCTAGCGGGAAGCTACGAGCAGTACTTC.

This rearrangement joins TRBV12-3 or TRBV12-4 to TRBJ2-7; perhaps TRBD2 as D (5 bases). The germline V and J ends were trimmed by 6 bases and 4 bases, with 10 bases remaining between them. The CDR3 length is 12 residues. The CDR3 nucleotides read TGTGCCAGCAGCACCCGGGATTACGAGCAGTACTTC. Amino acid sequence: CASSTRDYEQYF.

This chain links TRBV3-1 (or the pseudogene TRBV3-2) with TRBJ1-1; no definite D call. The ends were cut back, 5 bases at V and 1 base at J, with 11 bases in the middle. From germline, CDR1 is LGHDT and CDR2 YNNKEL (reference sequence). CDR3 size: 14 residues. The DNA for the CDR3 is TGTGCCAGCAGCTCCTTGGCTAGGAACACTGAAGCTTTCTTT. Translation gives CASSSLARNTEAFF.

This sequence joins TRBV5-4 and TRBJ2-5; D may be TRBD1 (5 bases). V lost 2 bases to trimming and J lost 0 bases, with 8 bases between them. CDR3 length: 14 residues. Looked up from germline, CDR1 is SGHNT and CDR2 is YYREEE (reference sequence). The CDR3 DNA is TGTGCCAGCAGCTTCGGACAAAACCAAGAGACCCAGTACTTC. It translates to CASSFGQNQETQYF. Based on the CDR3 plus reference TRBV5-4 and TRBJ2-5, the full variable domain is ETGVTQSPTHLIKTRGQQVTLRCSSQSGHNTVSWYQQALGQGPQFIFQYYREEENGRGNFPPRFSGLQFPNYSSELNVNALELDDSALYLCASSFGQNQETQYFGPGTRLLVL.

J is TRBJ2-2 and V is TRBV24-1; TRBD1 is a possible D gene (5 bases). Germline CDR1 is KGHDR and CDR2 is SFDVKD. This CDR3 has 15 amino acids. The V end was cut by 0 bases, the J end by 3 bases, with 7 bases between. CDR3 region: CATSDLSRDTGELFF. CDR3 bases: TGTGCCACCAGTGATTTGAGCAGGGACACCGGGGAGCTGTTTTTT.

This clone is a singleton in its sample. This sequence joins TRBV28 and TRBJ1-1, with TRBD1 matching 8 bases. The V and J ends lost 5 bases and 1 base, in that order; junction bases with no gene match: 9. The CDR3 is made up of 16 amino acids. CDR1 is MDHEN and CDR2 is SYDVKM in the germline V gene. This chain's CDR3 is CASSTQGASGNTEAFF. In DNA form, the CDR3 reads TGTGCCAGCAGTACGCAGGGGGCGTCGGGGAACACTGAAGCTTTCTTT.

The chain couples TRBV6-5 to TRBJ2-4, with a possible D match to TRBD1 (6 bases). Germline CDR1 MNHEY, CDR2 SVGAGI. This CDR3 has 15 residues. V was pared by 4 bases and J by 2 bases, with 12 bases between. The CDR3 coding sequence is TGTGCCAGCAGTTCGCAACAGGGCCCCAAAAACATTCAGTACTTC. This encodes CASSSQQGPKNIQYF.

The chain combines TRBV5-6 with TRBJ2-7; the match to TRBD1 covers 12 bases. CDR1 SGHDT and CDR2 YYEEEE come from the germline V gene. This CDR3 region has 14 residues. With 1 base clipped from V and 7 bases from J, the junction kept 3 bases outside the gene matches. CDR3 loop: CASSLRDRGLEQYF. CDR3 coding DNA: TGTGCCAGCAGCTTGCGGGACAGGGGGCTTGAGCAGTACTTC. The full variable domain, with the rest looked up from reference TRBV5-6 and TRBJ2-7, is DAGVTQSPTHLIKTRGQQVTLRCSPKSGHDTVSWYQQALGQGPQFIFQYYEEEERQRGNFPDRFSGHQFPNYSSELNVNALLLGDSALYLCASSLRDRGLEQYFGPGTRLTVT.

This clone showed up just a few times. The V call is TRBV2, the J call TRBJ2-2; D unclear. The CDR3 spans 11 residues. CDR1 SNHLY and CDR2 FYNNEI come from the germline V gene. Trimming removed 4 bases at V and 6 bases at J, with 3 bases between. DNA for the CDR3: TGTGCCAGCAGTGTAGCCGGGGAGCTGTTTTTT. Encoded protein: CASSVAGELFF.

This sequence joins TRBV7-2 and TRBJ1-3; D gene ambiguous. V lost 1 base, J lost 4 bases, and 5 bases lay in between. Germline values: CDR1 SGHTA, CDR2 FQGNSA. The CDR3 consists of 13 residues. Here the CDR3 reads CASSLGRGNTIYF. The CDR3 DNA is TGTGCCAGCAGCTTAGGGAGGGGAAACACCATATATTTT.

The rearrangement uses TRBV4-2 and TRBJ2-1, with D maybe TRBD2 (5 bases). Trimming shortened V by 4 bases and J by 5 bases, and 12 bases separated the two germline ends. The CDR3 loop spans 14 amino acids. Germline assignment: CDR1 LGHNA and CDR2 YNFKEQ. The CDR3 spells CASSLSRTHNEQFF. CDR3 coding DNA: TGTGCCAGCAGCCTTTCCAGGACTCACAATGAGCAGTTCTTC.

The rearrangement links TRBV30 to TRBJ2-1, with D tentatively TRBD1 (5 bases). The V end was cut by 2 bases, the J end by 12 bases, with 17 bases between. Germline V lookup: CDR1 GTSNPN, CDR2 SVGIG (reference sequence). The CDR3 has 13 amino acids. CDR3 residues: CAWSNLGALSQFF. The CDR3 DNA is TGTGCCTGGAGTAACCTTGGGGCGCTATCGCAGTTCTTC.